This T cell receptor (beta chain) is drawn from a study of T cells in Graves' hyperthyroidism and ophthalmopathy. Researchers barred patients who had uncontrolled infection, other autoimmune disease, pregnancy or lactation. The length of the CDR3 is 16 residues. V dropped 5 bases and J dropped 2; count of bases not matched to a gene: 11. The germline CDR1 and CDR2 sequences are SEHNR and FQNEAQ (reference sequence). What was amplified from RNA transcripts were TCR beta CDR3 regions. The TCR CDR3 first-round RT-PCR relied on the HTBI primer set. One entry per CDR3 protein, called by TCRdb with MiXCR from the multiplex PCR reads. The data show 500,000 or so distinct CDR3 sequences, roughly 15% seen once. In regard to this clonotype: Antigen unknown.

General study findings and limits: Blood also carried most thyroid clonotypes expanded above 0.001.

Sequencing used blood. The chain combines TRBV7-9 with TRBJ2-5; TRBD2 aligns across 7 bases. The TCR sequence derives from a woman aged 18-30 years with Graves' ophthalmopathy. This chain's CDR3 is CASSTWEGGAQETQYF. DNA of the CDR3: TGTGCCAGCAGCACCTGGGAGGGAGGGGCACAAGAGACCCAGTACTTC.